A single TCR beta chain is shown here with its context. Assay used: immunoSEQ multiplex PCR; TCRdb lists only in-frame clones, some missing. The profile covers fewer than 150,000 clones, with about 88% appearing a single time and under 7% taken by the ten largest. The sample originates from a study of blood T cell repertoires in COVID-19. Study as a whole: Samples came from the United States, Italy and Spain, spanning acute and convalescent COVID-19.

Material for sequencing was peripheral blood. The source is a human donor in a cohort sampled during active COVID-19.

CDR3 residues: CASSFGGPMKHGYTF. CDR3 bases: TGTGCCAGCAGTTTTGGGGGCCCTATGAAACATGGCTACACCTTC. The chain couples TRBV28 to TRBJ1-2; a possible D gene is TRBD1 (6 bases). The CDR3 is made up of 15 amino acids. Trimming removed 3 bases at V and 6 bases at J, with 17 bases between. Germline V lookup: CDR1 MDHEN, CDR2 SYDVKM.